This T cell receptor beta chain was identified during a study of T cells expressing NK-cell markers. Study-wide background: All TCR beta repertoires analysed originated from sorted CD3+CD56+NKG2C+, CD3+CD56+NKG2C- and CD3+CD56-NKG2C+ T cells. Study results and caveats: In a few donors, dominant clonotypes made up 28.3-60.1% of CD3+CD56-NKG2C+ cells. Dominant NKG2C+ clonotypes in five or six donors made up roughly 1.0-7.0% of CD8+ T cells.

Germline lookup yields CDR1 SGDLS and CDR2 YYNGEE. This CDR3 region has 15 residues. Comment on this clonotype: Its antigen remains unidentified.

UMIs accompanied the 5'RACE template switching by which TCR beta cDNA was made. TCRdb reprocessed the 5' RACE reads; each CDR3 protein has one entry and no DNA is given. The repertoire table contains 120,000 to 150,000 distinct CDR3 sequences. The clonotype comes from a man between 18 and 35 years old in good health. The chain combines TRBV9 with TRBJ2-2; TCRdb designates TRBD1, a call that cannot be tested without DNA. Input material: blood T cells: a sorted CD56 or NKG2C T cell subset, CD4+ or CD8+ T cells, or bulk PBMC T cells (not recorded which). CDR3 loop: CASSVSGGRTGELFF.